This TCR beta chain emerged from a study of T cells after yellow fever vaccination. Study in general: Based on CD3, CD45RA, CCR7 and CD95, EM, EMRA, CM and Tscm memory subsets were sorted. Libraries from low-cell-number fractions were prepared with the SMART-Seq v4 Ultra Low Input RNA kit.

Notes on the study in general: It was the secondary response that reached its peak faster, day 5 versus 15, but it was weaker.

This clonotype was seen repeatedly, ten times or more. From germline, CDR1 is KGHSH and CDR2 LQKENI. V was trimmed by 0 bases and J by 9 bases, leaving 18 bases between them. There are 16 residues in the CDR3. One entry per CDR3 protein results from TCRdb running MiXCR on the 5' RACE reads. Here the sample spans 11,000 to 15,000 distinct CDR3 sequences, 6% to 9.5% being singletons. The sequencing used PBMCs, either bulk or a sorted T-cell subset (CD4+, CD8+, memory, or dextramer-sorted; not recorded which), collected on the day of the yellow fever booster vaccination. V and J are TRBV18 and TRBJ2-1, with D perhaps TRBD1 or TRBD2 (6 bases each). This receptor was taken from a man younger than 35 who received the YFV17D yellow fever vaccine. CDR3 DNA sequence: TGTGCCAGCTCACCACCGGCTCCAGGGGAGGTTGGTGAGCAGTTCTTC. This encodes CASSPPAPGEVGEQFF. Full variable domain (rest looked up from reference TRBV18 and TRBJ2-1): NAGVMQNPRHLVRRRGQEARLRCSPMKGHSHVYWYRQLPEEGLKFMVYLQKENIIDESGMPKERFSAEFPKEGPSILRIQQVVRGDSAAYFCASSPPAPGEVGEQFFGPGTRLTVL.